The 13 T cell receptor beta chains below come from one sample, sequenced in a study of blood T cell repertoires in COVID-19. Measured with immunoSEQ multiplex PCR; TCRdb has only the in-frame clones, and not every one. Found here are fewer than 250,000 clones, around 83% of them singletons; the top ten hold around 6.8%. The material sequenced was peripheral blood. Source of these receptors: a woman aged 45-60 years with acute or convalescent COVID-19.

The chain uses TRBV19 and TRBJ2-7, with 8 bases that match TRBD1. This CDR3 has 14 residues. CDR1 and CDR2 (germline): LNHDA, SQIVND (reference sequence). Unmatched junction bases numbered 4, after V lost 4 bases and J lost 2 bases. CDR3 sequence: CASSRTRGPYEQYF. CDR3 DNA sequence: TGTGCCAGTAGTAGAACCAGGGGGCCCTACGAGCAGTACTTC.

This chain links TRBV27 with TRBJ2-3, with 7 bases aligning to TRBD2. CDR3 length: 13 amino acids. V lost 3 bases and J lost 7; bases outside the gene matches: 4. Germline CDR1 is MNHEY and CDR2 is SMNVEV (reference sequence). CDR3 coding DNA: TGTGCCAGCAGTTTCGGACTAGTGAATACGCAGTATTTT. This codes for CASSFGLVNTQYF.

The chain has TRBV28 and TRBJ1-3, with D unresolved. The CDR3 length is 12 residues. With 3 bases removed from V and 4 bases from J, the gap between germline ends came to 4 bases. Germline CDR1 MDHEN, CDR2 SYDVKM. The chain's CDR3 is CASSFQGNTIYF. CDR3 bases: TGTGCCAGCAGTTTTCAGGGAAACACCATATATTTT.

The rearrangement joins TRBV5-6 to TRBJ2-7; tentative D call: TRBD1 (6 bases). CDR3 size: 13 residues. V was trimmed by 3 bases and J by 6 bases, leaving 13 bases between them. Germline V gene lookup returns CDR1 SGHDT and CDR2 YYEEEE. The DNA for the CDR3 is TGTGCCAGCAGCTGGACAGCAGTGGGCGAGCAGTACTTC. Translated, it gives CASSWTAVGEQYF.

V is TRBV3-1 (or the pseudogene TRBV3-2) and J is TRBJ2-1; TRBD2 might be the D (6 bases). Per germline, CDR1 LGHDT and CDR2 YNNKEL (reference sequence). Deletions cut 1 base from V and 1 base from J, with 11 bases between. This CDR3 contains 16 residues. CDR3 coding DNA: TGTGCCAGCAGCCAAGTCACCCTAGCGTCCTACAATGAGCAGTTCTTC. The encoded protein is CASSQVTLASYNEQFF.

V gene TRBV30 combines with J gene TRBJ1-4; D is perhaps TRBD1 (6 bases). V dropped 2 bases and J dropped 8 bases, with 15 bases sitting between them. The CDR3 length is 14 residues. CDR1 is GTSNPN, CDR2 SVGIG, per germline (reference sequence). The CDR3 is CAWSRGGVREKLFF. The CDR3 DNA is TGTGCCTGGAGTAGGGGGGGAGTCCGGGAAAAACTGTTTTTT.

V usage is TRBV19 and J usage is TRBJ1-2; D gene ambiguous. Germline CDR1 and CDR2: LNHDA and SQIVND (reference sequence). V dropped 8 bases and J dropped 8 bases, with 18 bases sitting between them. The CDR3 totals 13 residues. CDR3 coding DNA: TGTGCCAGTCGGCCCCGGGAGACGGGAGGCTACACCTTC. Its protein product is CASRPRETGGYTF.

The V gene is TRBV28, the J gene TRBJ2-1, with D perhaps matching TRBD1 (7 bases). V lost 3 bases and J lost 6, with 18 bases in between. Germline CDR1 and CDR2: MDHEN and SYDVKM. This CDR3 contains 16 residues. This chain's CDR3 is CASSFRGDSFANEQFF. CDR3 DNA: TGTGCCAGCAGTTTCAGGGGGGACTCTTTTGCCAATGAGCAGTTCTTC.

This clone was seen only a few times. The chain is built from TRBV6-2 or TRBV6-3 and TRBJ2-7; weak D call: TRBD2 (6 bases). Germline CDR1 is MNHEY and CDR2 is SVGEGT. The CDR3 is 13 amino acids. V dropped 1 base and J dropped 7 bases, with 11 bases sitting between them. For the CDR3, the DNA is TGTGCCAGCAGTTACTGGCGGGATGGGGAGCAGTACTTC. Its protein product is CASSYWRDGEQYF.

The chain recombines TRBV24-1 with TRBJ2-1; 8 bases map to TRBD2. The germline CDR1 and CDR2 sequences are KGHDR and SFDVKD. This CDR3 has 15 amino acids. After removal of 6 bases from V and 0 bases from J, the junction contained 3 bases not matched to a gene. CDR3 loop: CATSPLAGSYNEQFF. CDR3 sequence (DNA): TGTGCCACCAGTCCCCTAGCGGGCTCCTACAATGAGCAGTTCTTC.

This clone showed up just once. CDR3 sequence reads: CASRAGGSGRWNEQFF. The CDR3 DNA reads as TGTGCCAGCAGGGCAGGGGGTAGCGGGAGGTGGAATGAGCAGTTCTTC. This rearrangement joins TRBV28 to TRBJ2-1, with 10 bases aligning to TRBD2. Germline V CDR1 and CDR2: MDHEN, SYDVKM. V dropped 6 bases and J dropped 7; count of bases not matched to a gene: 12. The CDR3 is 16 residues long.

This chain connects TRBV4-2 to TRBJ1-1, with TRBD1 identical over 9 bases. Germline V gene sequence: CDR1 LGHNA, CDR2 YNFKEQ. Trimming took 4 bases from V and 0 from J; bases not matched to a gene: 6. The CDR3 is 16 residues long. DNA for the CDR3: TGTGCCAGCAGCCCTGGACAGGGGCTTATGAACACTGAAGCTTTCTTT. Protein: CASSPGQGLMNTEAFF.

This clone was detected only once. This CDR3 is CSVEDAGQGTEAFF. The CDR3 DNA sequence: TGCAGCGTTGAAGATGCCGGACAGGGCACTGAAGCTTTCTTT. The V and J genes are TRBV29-1 and TRBJ1-1, with 8 bases aligning to TRBD1. The CDR3 totals 14 residues. Germline V CDR1 and CDR2: SQVTM, ANQGSEA. V was pared by 0 bases and J by 4 bases, with 4 bases of the junction left unmatched.